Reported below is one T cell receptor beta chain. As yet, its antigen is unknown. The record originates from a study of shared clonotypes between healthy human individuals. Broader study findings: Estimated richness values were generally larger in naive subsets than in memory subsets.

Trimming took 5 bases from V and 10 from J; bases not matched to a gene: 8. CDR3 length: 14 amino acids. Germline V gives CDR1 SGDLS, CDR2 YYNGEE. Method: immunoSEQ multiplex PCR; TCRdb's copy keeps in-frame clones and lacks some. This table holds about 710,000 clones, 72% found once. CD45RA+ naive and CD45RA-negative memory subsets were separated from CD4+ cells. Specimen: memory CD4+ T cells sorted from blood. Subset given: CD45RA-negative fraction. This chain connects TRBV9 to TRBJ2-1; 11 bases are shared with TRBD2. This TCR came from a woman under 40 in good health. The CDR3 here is CASRPTSGIGEQFF. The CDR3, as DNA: TGTGCCAGCAGACCGACTAGCGGGATTGGGGAGCAGTTCTTC.